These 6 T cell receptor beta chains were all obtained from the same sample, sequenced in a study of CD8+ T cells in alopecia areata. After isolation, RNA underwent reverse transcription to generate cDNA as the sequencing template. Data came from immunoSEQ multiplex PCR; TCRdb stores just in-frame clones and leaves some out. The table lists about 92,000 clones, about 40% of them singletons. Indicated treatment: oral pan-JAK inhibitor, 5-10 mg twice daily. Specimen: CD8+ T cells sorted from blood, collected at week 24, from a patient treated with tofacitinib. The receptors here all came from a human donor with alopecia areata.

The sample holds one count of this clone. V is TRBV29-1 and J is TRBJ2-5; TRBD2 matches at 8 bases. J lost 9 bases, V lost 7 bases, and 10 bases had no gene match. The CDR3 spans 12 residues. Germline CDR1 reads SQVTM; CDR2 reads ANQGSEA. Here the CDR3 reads CSALSGVGAQYF. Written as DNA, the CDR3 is TGCAGCGCCCTTAGCGGGGTCGGGGCCCAGTACTTC.

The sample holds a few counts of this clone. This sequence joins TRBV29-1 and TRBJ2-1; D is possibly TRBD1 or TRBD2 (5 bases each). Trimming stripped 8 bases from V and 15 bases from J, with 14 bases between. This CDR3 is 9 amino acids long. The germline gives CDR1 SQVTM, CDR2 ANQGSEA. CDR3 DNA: TGCAGCTGGGGACCGGGAAGGTTCTTC. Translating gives CSWGPGRFF.

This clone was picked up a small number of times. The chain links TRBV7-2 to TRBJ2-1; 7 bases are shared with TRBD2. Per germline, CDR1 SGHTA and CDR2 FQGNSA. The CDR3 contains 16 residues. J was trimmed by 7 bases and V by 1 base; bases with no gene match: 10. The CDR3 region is CASSLEARESRNEQFF. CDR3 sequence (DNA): TGTGCCAGCAGCTTAGAGGCGCGGGAGAGTAGGAATGAGCAGTTCTTC.

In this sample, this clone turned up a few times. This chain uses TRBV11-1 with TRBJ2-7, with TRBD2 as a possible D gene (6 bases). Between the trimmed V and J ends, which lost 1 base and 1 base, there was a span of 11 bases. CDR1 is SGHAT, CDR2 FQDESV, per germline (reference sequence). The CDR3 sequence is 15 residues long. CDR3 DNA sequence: TGTGCCAGCAGCTTAGTAACTAGCCATTCCTACGAGCAGTACTTC. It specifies CASSLVTSHSYEQYF. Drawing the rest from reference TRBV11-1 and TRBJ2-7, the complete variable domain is EAEVAQSPRYKITEKSQAVAFWCDPISGHATLYWYRQILGQGPELLVQFQDESVVDDSQLPKDRFSAERLKGVDSTLKIQPAELGDSAMYLCASSLVTSHSYEQYFGPGTRLTVT.

CDR3 sequence: CASSQGTGGSQETQYF. The CDR3 coding sequence is TGTGCCAGCAGCCAAGGCACAGGGGGAAGTCAAGAGACCCAGTACTTC. The rearrangement links TRBV14 to TRBJ2-5, with TRBD1 identical over 8 bases. Germline V gives CDR1 SGHDN, CDR2 FVKESK. V was pared by 1 base and J by 2 bases, with 6 bases of the junction left unmatched. The CDR3 consists of 16 residues.

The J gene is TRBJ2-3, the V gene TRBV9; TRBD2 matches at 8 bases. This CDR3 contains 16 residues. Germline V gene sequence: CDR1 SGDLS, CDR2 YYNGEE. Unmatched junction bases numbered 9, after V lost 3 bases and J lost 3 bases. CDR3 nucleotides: TGTGCCAGCAGCGACAAGAGCGGGAGAGAGACAGATACGCAGTATTTT. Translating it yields CASSDKSGRETDTQYF.